The 14 T cell receptor beta chains below come from one sample, sequenced in a study of response to subunit inactivated influenza vaccine. TCRdb ran MiXCR on the RT-PCR reads and lists one entry per CDR3 protein. The data hold more than 150,000 distinct CDR3 sequences, with 9.5% to 12% observed a single time. Sequencing used CD8+ T cells sorted from PBMCs, obtained around 25 months after vaccination. Receptor source: a man aged 50-75 years who received an inactivated influenza vaccine.

This clonotype was observed many times. CDR3 bases: TGTGCCACCAGCAGAGATCATCGGTTGGAGACCCAGTACTTC. Translating gives CATSRDHRLETQYF. The rearrangement joins TRBV15 to TRBJ2-5; D unresolved. Trimming took 0 bases from V and 5 from J, leaving 10 bases between them. This CDR3 spans 14 amino acids. Germline lookup yields CDR1 LNHNV and CDR2 YYDKDF (reference sequence). Drawing the rest from reference TRBV15 and TRBJ2-5, the complete variable domain is DAMVIQNPRYQVTQFGKPVTLSCSQTLNHNVMYWYQQKSSQAPKLLFHYYDKDFNNEADTPDNFQSRRPNTSFCFLDIRSPGLGDTAMYLCATSRDHRLETQYFGPGTRLLVL.

As DNA, the CDR3 is TGTGCCAGCATGCTAGGGGGGTGGTTTGGGACAGATACGCAGTATTTT. Translated: CASMLGGWFGTDTQYF. The chain carries TRBV7-9 and TRBJ2-3; either TRBD1 or TRBD2 may fit D (6 bases each). Trimming removed 7 bases from V and 3 bases from J, with 20 bases in between. CDR3 length: 16 residues. The germline CDR1 and CDR2 sequences are SEHNR and FQNEAQ (reference sequence).

This chain joins TRBV24-1 and TRBJ2-1, with D possibly TRBD2 on 5 matching bases. With 3 bases removed from V and 5 bases from J, the gap between germline ends came to 7 bases. The CDR3 is 13 residues long. The germline gives CDR1 KGHDR, CDR2 SFDVKD. The CDR3 DNA reads as TGTGCCACCAGTGATCGGACTGACAATGAGCAGTTCTTC. Translation: CATSDRTDNEQFF.

This clonotype turned up a few times. The chain links TRBV7-6 to TRBJ1-2, with a tentative D call TRBD1 (5 bases). CDR3 length: 14 amino acids. Trimming cost V 5 bases and J 8 bases, with 18 bases left between them. Germline V gene sequence: CDR1 SGHVS, CDR2 FNYEAQ. CDR3 DNA: TGTGCCAGCAGCCCCGCGGGGACGACTCTAGGCTACACCTTC. This translates into CASSPAGTTLGYTF.

This clonotype was seen a handful of times. V gene TRBV6-2 or TRBV6-3 combines with J gene TRBJ2-2, with 7 nucleotides matching TRBD1. The CDR3 has 16 amino acids. Germline trimming cut 5 bases from V and 6 bases from J; bases unmatched to any gene: 12. Germline V gives CDR1 MNHEY, CDR2 SVGEGT. CDR3 in DNA: TGTGCCAGCAGTCTTACTCGACAGGGCGGACCCGGGGAGCTGTTTTTT. This codes for CASSLTRQGGPGELFF.

This clonotype was counted many times. V gene TRBV7-8 combines with J gene TRBJ2-1; 9 nucleotides align to TRBD2. Germline V gene sequence: CDR1 SGHVS, CDR2 FQNEAQ. This CDR3 region has 16 residues. V shed 5 bases and J 7 bases; nucleotides not matched to a gene: 12. The CDR3: CASSPSLAGVVNEQFF. CDR3 bases: TGTGCCAGCAGCCCCAGTTTAGCGGGAGTCGTTAATGAGCAGTTCTTC.

In its sample, this clonotype was seen a few times. This chain joins TRBV30 and TRBJ2-1, with D hard to call. CDR3 length equals 14 residues. Germline values: CDR1 GTSNPN, CDR2 SVGIG (reference sequence). The V end was cut by 2 bases, the J end by 8 bases, with 16 bases between. CDR3 region: CAWSRSLSLDEQFF. The CDR3 bases are TGTGCCTGGAGTAGAAGCTTAAGTTTGGATGAGCAGTTCTTC.

The chain employs TRBV27 and TRBJ2-1; TRBD1 matches at 9 bases. V dropped 6 bases and J dropped 8; count of bases not matched to a gene: 11. From germline, CDR1 is MNHEY and CDR2 SMNVEV (reference sequence). The CDR3 totals 15 residues. The DNA of the CDR3 is TGTGCCAGCAGAGAAGGGACAGGGTACTTCCATGAGCAGTTCTTC. Translation: CASREGTGYFHEQFF.

This chain uses TRBV12-3 or TRBV12-4 with TRBJ2-7; 8 positions match TRBD1. CDR3 length: 13 amino acids. With V trimmed by 5 bases and J by 7 bases, 7 bases remained unmatched. CDR3 nucleotides: TGTGCCAGCAGTGGCGGACAGGGCGGGGAGCAGTACTTC. Its translation: CASSGGQGGEQYF.

This chain links TRBV10-3 with TRBJ2-5; a possible D gene is TRBD1 (6 bases). The CDR3 is made up of 12 amino acids. Germline V gene lookup returns CDR1 ENHRY and CDR2 SYGVKD. With 8 bases removed from V and 0 bases from J, the gap between germline ends came to 7 bases. CDR3 in DNA: TGTGCCATCCGGGACAACCAAGAGACCCAGTACTTC. It specifies CAIRDNQETQYF.

The sample holds a few counts of this clonotype. This chain links TRBV6-5 with TRBJ1-4; unclear D gene. The CDR3 is 15 residues long. Germline CDR1 reads MNHEY; CDR2 reads SVGAGI. Trimming took off 4 bases at V and 8 bases at J, with 17 bases between the two ends. CDR3 nucleotide sequence: TGTGCCAGCAGTTCCCCCGGGAGCCTGGGCGAAAAACTGTTTTTT. Amino acid sequence: CASSSPGSLGEKLFF.

This clonotype came up a few times. The chain combines TRBV6-5 with TRBJ2-2; D remains ambiguous. V was shortened by 2 bases and J by 2 bases, with 6 bases between the two germline ends. Germline V CDR1 and CDR2: MNHEY, SVGAGI. The CDR3 length is 14 residues. The CDR3: CASSYRLNTGELFF. CDR3 nucleotide sequence: TGTGCCAGCAGTTACCGTCTTAACACCGGGGAGCTGTTTTTT.

The rearrangement uses TRBV6-1 and TRBJ2-7, with TRBD1 as a possible D gene (6 bases). Trimming took 3 bases from V and 3 from J, leaving 12 bases between them. In germline, CDR1 is MNHNS, CDR2 SASEGT. This CDR3 comprises 14 residues. The DNA for the CDR3 is TGTGCCAGCAGTGACCGGGACATCCACTACGAGCAGTACTTC. Protein product: CASSDRDIHYEQYF.

V usage is TRBV27 and J usage is TRBJ2-7; D is perhaps TRBD2 (6 bases). V lost 3 bases and J lost 3, with 9 bases in between. Germline assignment: CDR1 MNHEY and CDR2 SMNVEV (reference sequence). This CDR3 comprises 13 residues. CDR3 DNA sequence: TGTGCCAGCAGTTTCGGGGGAATCTACGAGCAGTACTTC. Translating it yields CASSFGGIYEQYF.